What follows are 27 T cell receptor beta chains derived from one specimen sequenced in a study of cytomegalovirus exposure and HLA in healthy donors. Here immunoSEQ multiplex PCR was the method, and the copy in TCRdb shows in-frame clones only, minus some. The profile shows 150,000 to 200,000 clones, just under 90% of them singletons. The specimen sequenced was PBMCs. These TCRs come from a woman younger than 35 in good health and CMV-seropositive.

The V call is TRBV7-9, the J call TRBJ2-7; D is ambiguous. Germline V gives CDR1 SEHNR, CDR2 FQNEAQ (reference sequence). Trimming took off 0 bases at V and 2 bases at J, with 5 bases between the two ends. The CDR3 sequence is 13 residues long. As DNA, the CDR3 is TGTGCCAGCAGCTTAGCAGGAGCCTACGAGCAGTACTTC. Its protein product is CASSLAGAYEQYF.

The chain employs TRBV6-6 and TRBJ1-1; 8 bases align to TRBD1. CDR1 is MNHNY and CDR2 is SVGAGI in the germline V gene (reference sequence). The CDR3 is 15 residues long. Germline trimming cut 0 bases from V and 5 bases from J; bases unmatched to any gene: 5. The CDR3 here is CASSYSGQGRTEAFF. DNA of the CDR3: TGTGCCAGCAGTTACTCTGGACAGGGCAGGACTGAAGCTTTCTTT.

V gene TRBV27 combines with J gene TRBJ1-2; D is possibly TRBD1 (6 bases). With 2 bases removed from V and 0 bases from J, the gap between germline ends came to 10 bases. The germline gives CDR1 MNHEY, CDR2 SMNVEV (reference sequence). The CDR3 is made up of 15 amino acids. Written as DNA, the CDR3 is TGTGCCAGCAGTTTAACCTGGACAGCTAACTATGGCTACACCTTC. It is translated as CASSLTWTANYGYTF.

This clone is a singleton in its sample. V and J are TRBV4-3 and TRBJ2-7, with TRBD1 as a possible D gene (5 bases). CDR1 LGHNA and CDR2 YSLEER come from the germline V gene. Deletions cut 0 bases from V and 5 bases from J, with 20 bases between. The CDR3 consists of 17 residues. Written as DNA, the CDR3 is TGCGCCAGCAGCCAAGATCGGAAGGGGCTCGGATCGGACGAGCAGTACTTC. Its protein is CASSQDRKGLGSDEQYF.

The CDR3 reads CAWSDLQGHEQYF. The CDR3 DNA is TGTGCCTGGAGTGATCTTCAGGGCCACGAGCAGTACTTC. V usage is TRBV30 and J usage is TRBJ2-7, with D perhaps TRBD1 (5 bases). Per germline, CDR1 GTSNPN and CDR2 SVGIG (reference sequence). CDR3 length equals 13 residues. V was trimmed by 1 base and J by 5 bases, leaving 12 bases between them.

The CDR3, as DNA: TGTGCCAGCAGCTCCAGAAGGTCCGGGACAGGGGGTACTGGGGATGAAGCTTTCTTT. Its protein is CASSSRRSGTGGTGDEAFF. J is TRBJ1-1 and V is TRBV11-2; TRBD1 agrees at 11 bases. J lost 7 bases, V lost 4 bases, and 20 bases had no gene match. This CDR3 contains 19 residues. Germline CDR1 SGHAT, CDR2 FQNNGV. The full variable domain, in which reference TRBV11-2 and TRBJ1-1 provide the parts outside the CDR3, is EAGVAQSPRYKIIEKRQSVAFWCNPISGHATLYWYQQILGQGPKLLIQFQNNGVVDDSQLPKDRFSAERLKGVDSTLKIQPAKLEDSAVYLCASSSRRSGTGGTGDEAFFGQGTRLTVV.

This clone came up a few times. This chain joins TRBV27 and TRBJ2-1; TRBD2 matches at 12 bases. J was trimmed by 8 bases and V by 6 bases; bases with no gene match: 11. This CDR3 spans 16 amino acids. Germline-derived CDR1 and CDR2 are MNHEY and SMNVEV (reference sequence). The CDR3, as DNA: TGTGCCAGCAGACTCCAACTGACTAGCGGGAGTTATGAGCAGTTCTTC. The encoded protein is CASRLQLTSGSYEQFF.

The chain is built from TRBV7-9 and TRBJ1-4; D possibly corresponds to TRBD1 (5 bases). Per germline, CDR1 SEHNR and CDR2 FQNEAQ (reference sequence). This CDR3 is built from 14 residues. The V and J ends lost 4 bases and 8 bases respectively, with 14 bases between them. As DNA, the CDR3 is TGTGCCAGCAGCTATCAGGGACTTAACGAAAAACTGTTTTTT. This gives the protein CASSYQGLNEKLFF.

About this clone itself: A junction end diverges from the germline sequence, so it may reflect a read error. The rearrangement links TRBV10-3 to TRBJ2-7; tentatively, D is TRBD1 (6 bases). The germline V gene has CDR1 ENHRY and CDR2 SYGVKD. The CDR3 runs 13 residues. CDR3 nucleotides: TGTGCCATCAGTGACAGGGGCTCCAACGAGCAGTACTTC. Translated: CAISDRGSNEQYF.

This rearrangement joins TRBV5-6 to TRBJ2-2; D not certain. Germline lookup yields CDR1 SGHDT and CDR2 YYEEEE. The CDR3 has 12 residues. With 1 base removed from V and 8 bases from J, the gap between germline ends came to 6 bases. The DNA for the CDR3 is TGTGCCAGCAGCTTGCCTGCGGGGGAGCTGTTTTTT. It is translated as CASSLPAGELFF.

This clone was detected only once. This rearrangement joins TRBV7-8 to TRBJ2-7, with D tentatively TRBD1 (6 bases). CDR3 length: 14 amino acids. Between the trimmed V and J ends, which lost 0 bases and 2 bases, there was a span of 8 bases. Germline assignment: CDR1 SGHVS and CDR2 FQNEAQ. In DNA form, the CDR3 reads TGTGCCAGCAGCTTAGCCTACAGGGCCTACGAGCAGTACTTC. Translation: CASSLAYRAYEQYF.

The table lists this clone with a count of one. The rearrangement links TRBV28 to TRBJ1-3; 7 nucleotides agree with TRBD1. CDR3 length: 15 amino acids. V lost 5 bases, J lost 4 bases, and 8 bases stayed unmatched. Germline loops: CDR1 MDHEN, CDR2 SYDVKM. CDR3 sequence reads: CASSLPTGVGNTIYF. The CDR3, as DNA: TGTGCCAGCAGTCTCCCTACAGGGGTCGGAAACACCATATATTTT.

The gene calls are TRBV6-5 and TRBJ1-4; a possible D gene is TRBD1 (5 bases). V gave up 2 bases and J gave up 3 bases, with 10 bases separating them. The CDR3 has 15 residues. Germline V lookup: CDR1 MNHEY, CDR2 SVGAGI. The CDR3: CASSYVQAPNEKLFF. DNA for the CDR3: TGTGCCAGCAGTTACGTACAGGCACCTAATGAAAAACTGTTTTTT.

The chain has TRBV5-4 and TRBJ1-1; weak D call: TRBD1 (5 bases). The CDR3 has 15 amino acids. Trimming took 2 bases from V and 5 from J, leaving 16 bases between them. From germline, CDR1 is SGHNT and CDR2 YYREEE (reference sequence). The CDR3 protein is CASSFNIGVETEAFF. CDR3 sequence (DNA): TGTGCCAGCAGCTTTAATATAGGGGTTGAAACTGAAGCTTTCTTT.

This rearrangement joins TRBV2 to TRBJ2-3; 8 bases match TRBD2. From germline, CDR1 is SNHLY and CDR2 FYNNEI. Trimming removed 1 base from V and 1 base from J; junction bases left unmatched: 4. The CDR3 extends over 16 amino acids. The chain's CDR3 is CASSEVGLGGTDTQYF. The CDR3 DNA reads as TGTGCCAGCAGTGAAGTGGGACTAGGAGGCACAGATACGCAGTATTTT.

The chain has TRBV27 and TRBJ2-3, with D perhaps TRBD1 (5 bases). Per the germline V gene, CDR1 is MNHEY and CDR2 is SMNVEV (reference sequence). The length of the CDR3 is 14 residues. Deletions cut 6 bases from V and 0 bases from J, with 10 bases between. The CDR3 coding sequence is TGTGCCAGCAGGTGGACAACTAGCACAGATACGCAGTATTTT. Protein sequence: CASRWTTSTDTQYF.

The chain links TRBV2 to TRBJ2-5, with 9 bases aligning to TRBD2. V dropped 4 bases and J dropped 4; count of bases not matched to a gene: 10. Germline V gives CDR1 SNHLY, CDR2 FYNNEI. The CDR3 is 16 amino acids. CDR3 loop: CASSGTILAGSETQYF. The CDR3, as DNA: TGTGCCAGCAGTGGGACCATCCTAGCGGGATCAGAGACCCAGTACTTC.

The chain has TRBV18 and TRBJ1-2, with 10 positions matching TRBD1. Germline CDR1 KGHSH, CDR2 LQKENI. Losses at the gene ends were 1 base for V and 5 bases for J; bases not matched to a gene: 4. This CDR3 comprises 15 residues. CDR3 nucleotides: TGTGCCAGCTCACCACGGGACAGGGGCGAATATGGCTACACCTTC. Translating gives CASSPRDRGEYGYTF.

Here the CDR3 reads CASSLEVGVYEQYF. In DNA, the CDR3 is TGTGCCAGCAGCTTAGAGGTGGGAGTCTACGAGCAGTACTTC. This chain uses TRBV7-8 with TRBJ2-7, with a tentative D call TRBD2 (5 bases). V gave up 1 base and J gave up 3 bases, with 10 bases separating them. The germline gives CDR1 SGHVS, CDR2 FQNEAQ. The CDR3 has 14 amino acids.

The chain links TRBV4-3 to TRBJ2-7; TRBD2 matches at 9 bases. The CDR3 runs 18 residues. The J segment lost 1 base and the V segment lost 0 bases, leaving 10 bases of the junction unmatched. The germline CDR1 and CDR2 sequences are LGHNA and YSLEER. CDR3 protein: CASSQDVGPSGVSYEQYF. Written as DNA, the CDR3 is TGCGCCAGCAGCCAAGATGTGGGACCTAGCGGGGTTTCCTACGAGCAGTACTTC.

This clone was detected only once. Other DNA sequences within the sample encode an identical CDR3. This chain links TRBV5-1 with TRBJ2-3; perhaps TRBD2 as D (5 bases). V was trimmed by 2 bases and J by 0 bases, leaving 7 bases between them. The CDR3 sequence is 14 residues long. Germline V gene lookup returns CDR1 SGHRS and CDR2 YFSETQ. The CDR3 protein is CASSLSGSTDTQYF. The CDR3, as DNA: TGCGCCAGCAGCTTATCGGGAAGCACAGATACGCAGTATTTT.

The V and J genes are TRBV27 and TRBJ1-2, with D hard to call. CDR3 length: 13 residues. From germline, CDR1 is MNHEY and CDR2 SMNVEV (reference sequence). V dropped 4 bases and J dropped 5 bases, with 11 bases sitting between them. The CDR3 sequence is CASSSSHLYGYTF. The CDR3 DNA reads TGTGCCAGCAGTTCTTCACACCTTTATGGCTACACCTTC.

This clone was picked up a small number of times. This rearrangement joins TRBV30 to TRBJ1-2, with D unclear. The CDR3 consists of 14 residues. Trimming took off 0 bases at V and 1 base at J, with 9 bases between the two ends. Germline CDR1 GTSNPN, CDR2 SVGIG (reference sequence). The CDR3 reads CAWSVVRGNYGYTF. CDR3 sequence (DNA): TGTGCCTGGAGTGTCGTTCGGGGTAACTATGGCTACACCTTC.

This chain uses TRBV6-1 with TRBJ1-5; D call uncertain. The V gene lost 1 base and the J gene lost 5 bases, with 9 bases spanning the gap. The CDR3 is made up of 14 amino acids. Germline lookup yields CDR1 MNHNS and CDR2 SASEGT. CDR3 nucleotides: TGTGCCAGCAGTGAAGAATCTCGTTATCAGCCCCAGCATTTT. Translating gives CASSEESRYQPQHF.

The rearrangement uses TRBV20-1 and TRBJ2-5; the D gene is possibly TRBD2 (5 bases). The V gene's germline CDR1 is DFQATT and CDR2 SNEGSKA (reference sequence). The CDR3 sequence is 9 residues long. Trimming cost V 5 bases and J 12 bases, with 10 bases left between them. The CDR3 region is CSADETKYF. As DNA, the CDR3 is TGCAGTGCTGATGAGACTAAGTACTTC.

Details on this clone: The identical CDR3 is also encoded by other nucleotide sequences in the sample. The V call is TRBV7-2, the J call TRBJ1-3; D not resolved. The germline V and J ends were trimmed by 1 base and 1 base, with 5 bases remaining between them. The CDR3 has 14 residues. Germline CDR1 SGHTA, CDR2 FQGNSA. The CDR3 coding sequence is TGTGCCAGCAGCTTAGGAGGGTCTGGAAACACCATATATTTT. Its protein is CASSLGGSGNTIYF.

The chain has TRBV29-1 and TRBJ1-1; 7 positions match TRBD1. Per germline, CDR1 SQVTM and CDR2 ANQGSEA. This CDR3 has 12 amino acids. After removal of 6 bases from V and 3 bases from J, the junction contained 4 bases not matched to a gene. CDR3 sequence reads: CSVGQADTEAFF. CDR3 DNA sequence: TGCAGCGTCGGACAGGCGGACACTGAAGCTTTCTTT.